The present entry profiles one T cell receptor (beta chain) with its context. Germline V gives CDR1 MNHEY, CDR2 SVGEGT. The CDR3 has 14 amino acids. J gave up 7 bases and V 4 bases, and 5 bases lay outside the gene matches. This entry is derived from a study of blood T cell repertoires in COVID-19. Study context: The samples span acute and convalescent COVID-19 from the United States, Italy and Spain. The cDNA or gDNA used as material had been derived from T cells, B-cell-depleted T cells, or PBMCs.

Original data processing: Amplification of reference gene primers provided the estimated nucleated cell counts. Clones were read by immunoSEQ multiplex PCR, and TCRdb kept only the in-frame ones, dropping some. V, J and clone size derive from that table, while D and trimming were established from the DNA sequence. The sample lists approximately 180,000 clones, over 75% occurring once. V usage is TRBV6-2 or TRBV6-3 and J usage is TRBJ2-1, with 9 bases matching TRBD2. The receptor was isolated from a man aged 40-55 years with active or convalescent COVID-19. The sample was peripheral blood. CDR3 region: CASSFSGGRNEQFF. The CDR3 DNA sequence: TGTGCCAGCAGTTTTAGCGGGGGTCGAAATGAGCAGTTCTTC.